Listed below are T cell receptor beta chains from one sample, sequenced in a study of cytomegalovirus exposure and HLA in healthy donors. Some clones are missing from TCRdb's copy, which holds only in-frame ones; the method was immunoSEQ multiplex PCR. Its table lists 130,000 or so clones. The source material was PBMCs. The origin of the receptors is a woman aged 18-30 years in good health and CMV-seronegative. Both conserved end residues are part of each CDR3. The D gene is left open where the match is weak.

cdr3_nt: TGTGCCAGCAGCTCACCCACTAGCCCAGCCAATGAGCAGTTCTTC
cdr3_aa: CASSSPTSPANEQFF
v_call: TRBV7-9
d_call: NA
j_call: TRBJ2-1

cdr3_nt: TGTGCCAGTAGTAGTACAGGGGACCCCTACAATGAGCAGTTCTTC
cdr3_aa: CASSSTGDPYNEQFF
v_call: TRBV19
d_call: TRBD1
j_call: TRBJ2-1

cdr3_nt: TGTGCCAGCAGCTCACAGGGTTTGTCTGATCAGCCCCAGCATTTT
cdr3_aa: CASSSQGLSDQPQHF
v_call: TRBV7-9
d_call: NA
j_call: TRBJ1-5

cdr3_nt: TGCGCCAGCAGCTTGGCCTCGACTAGCGGGTACACAGATACGCAGTATTTT
cdr3_aa: CASSLASTSGYTDTQYF
v_call: TRBV5-1
d_call: TRBD2
j_call: TRBJ2-3

cdr3_nt: TGTGCCTGGGGAATCTCGGGACTAGCGGTTTACGAGCAGTACTTC
cdr3_aa: CAWGISGLAVYEQYF
v_call: TRBV30
d_call: TRBD2
j_call: TRBJ2-7

cdr3_nt: TGTGCCAGTAGTGCAGGGGCGGGCTATGGCTACACCTTC
cdr3_aa: CASSAGAGYGYTF
v_call: TRBV19
d_call: NA
j_call: TRBJ1-2

cdr3_nt: TGCGCCAGCAGCCCCCTAAGTGGAGGGGGCGGAAATACGCAGTATTTT
cdr3_aa: CASSPLSGGGGNTQYF
v_call: TRBV4-3
d_call: NA
j_call: TRBJ2-3

cdr3_nt: TGCGCCAGCAGAGAGGGCGCCTACAATGAGCAGTTCTTC
cdr3_aa: CASREGAYNEQFF
v_call: TRBV5-1
d_call: NA
j_call: TRBJ2-1

cdr3_nt: TGTGCCAGTAGTAGGATCTGGGCGGGAGAAGGGAGCTCCTACAATGAGCAGTTCTTC
cdr3_aa: CASSRIWAGEGSSYNEQFF
v_call: TRBV19
d_call: TRBD2
j_call: TRBJ2-1

cdr3_nt: TGTGCCAGCAGCTTAGCGGGGTACACAGATACGCAGTATTTT
cdr3_aa: CASSLAGYTDTQYF
v_call: TRBV11-2
d_call: NA
j_call: TRBJ2-3

cdr3_nt: TGCGCCAGCAGCTTGGACATGGCAGGGGGGGCTTTCTTT
cdr3_aa: CASSLDMAGGAFF
v_call: TRBV5-1
d_call: TRBD1
j_call: TRBJ1-1

cdr3_nt: TGTGCCAGCAGGATCCGGGACACCACCTCCTACGAGCAGTACTTC
cdr3_aa: CASRIRDTTSYEQYF
v_call: TRBV6-5
d_call: NA
j_call: TRBJ2-7

cdr3_nt: TGTGCCAGCGGCCGGGACAGGGATTACAATGAGCAGTTCTTC
cdr3_aa: CASGRDRDYNEQFF
v_call: TRBV6-4
d_call: TRBD1
j_call: TRBJ2-1

cdr3_nt: TGTGCCAGCAGCTTAAGGTTGCCTAGCGGGATACGGTCCTACGAGCAGTACTTC
cdr3_aa: CASSLRLPSGIRSYEQYF
v_call: TRBV11-2
d_call: TRBD2
j_call: TRBJ2-7

cdr3_nt: TGTGCCAGCAGCTTGGCCGGGGACAGGGTTCAGCCCCAGCATTTT
cdr3_aa: CASSLAGDRVQPQHF
v_call: TRBV5-6
d_call: TRBD1
j_call: TRBJ1-5